The 26 T cell receptor beta chains reported below all come from one sample, sequenced in a study of monozygotic twins with inflammatory bowel disease. TCRdb reworked the 5' RACE reads into one entry per CDR3 protein, no DNA. In total, the table holds approximately 400,000 distinct CDR3 sequences. The specimen was blood. The source of these receptors is a human donor with ulcerative colitis or Crohn's disease, or a healthy co-twin of an affected twin (not recorded which).

The chain couples TRBV19 to TRBJ2-7; the TCRdb D gene call, TRBD2, has no DNA to confirm it. Germline V CDR1 and CDR2: LNHDA, SQIVND (reference sequence). The CDR3 loop spans 17 amino acids. CDR3 sequence reads: CASSLSSGGAHSYEQYF.

The rearrangement links TRBV5-1 to TRBJ2-2. Looked up from germline, CDR1 is SGHRS and CDR2 is YFSETQ. The CDR3 is 15 residues long. The CDR3 loop reads CASRAGSANTGELFF.

This chain uses TRBV3-1 with TRBJ1-1; TCRdb proposes TRBD1, but this gene call is untestable without DNA. The length of the CDR3 is 14 residues. Germline CDR1 LGHDT, CDR2 YNNKEL (reference sequence). The CDR3 protein is CASSQRTPDTEAFF.

CDR3 sequence reads: CASSYTRPGQGISKSNEKLFF. This chain uses TRBV4-1 with TRBJ1-4; TCRdb's assignment of TRBD1 cannot be checked, as there is no DNA. This CDR3 region has 21 residues. In germline, CDR1 is MGHRA, CDR2 YSYEKL.

The rearrangement uses TRBV5-1 and TRBJ2-1; the TCRdb call, TRBD1, lacks DNA for checking. This CDR3 is built from 16 residues. The germline CDR1 and CDR2 sequences are SGHRS and YFSETQ. CDR3: CASSLVAGESYNEQFF.

The chain recombines TRBV19 with TRBJ1-2; TCRdb picks TRBD1, but there is no DNA to check that call. Germline assignment: CDR1 LNHDA and CDR2 SQIVND (reference sequence). This CDR3 has 13 residues. The CDR3 region is CASRGQGGYGYTF.

The chain has TRBV5-4 and TRBJ1-4; the TCRdb call, TRBD1, lacks DNA for checking. CDR1 and CDR2 from the germline V gene are SGHNT and YYREEE (reference sequence). The CDR3 spans 16 residues. Here the CDR3 reads CASSRDIDLRGEKLFF.

V gene TRBV12-3 or TRBV12-4 combines with J gene TRBJ1-5; TCRdb names TRBD1, which stays unverified in the absence of DNA. The CDR3 is 15 residues long. The CDR3 reads CASSLDSLGNQPQHF.

This sequence joins TRBV11-2 and TRBJ2-1; the TCRdb call, TRBD1, lacks DNA for checking. Germline V gene lookup returns CDR1 SGHAT and CDR2 FQNNGV. This CDR3 spans 19 amino acids. The CDR3 is CASSTYRAGRTGAYNEQFF.

The rearrangement joins TRBV30 to TRBJ1-5; TCRdb's assignment of TRBD1 cannot be checked, as there is no DNA. The CDR3 contains 14 residues. The germline V gene encodes CDR1 GTSNPN and CDR2 SVGIG (reference sequence). CDR3 amino acids: CAWSAGQGNQPQHF.

The J gene is TRBJ2-5, the V gene TRBV29-1. The CDR3 spans 12 residues. The germline V gene has CDR1 SQVTM and CDR2 ANQGSEA. The CDR3 loop reads CSATGSVGTQYF.

The chain employs TRBV11-2 and TRBJ2-2. Germline V gene sequence: CDR1 SGHAT, CDR2 FQNNGV. The CDR3 contains 14 residues. The chain's CDR3 is CASSLSSNTGELFF.

V is TRBV7-2 and J is TRBJ2-1. Germline lookup yields CDR1 SGHTA and CDR2 FQGNSA. The CDR3 has 15 amino acids. CDR3 amino acids: CASSFMGTSTGEQFF.

The chain combines TRBV5-1 with TRBJ2-1; TCRdb designates TRBD1, a call that cannot be tested without DNA. CDR3 length: 14 residues. Germline values: CDR1 SGHRS, CDR2 YFSETQ. CDR3 amino acids: CASSLGQGMNEQFF.

V gene TRBV7-8 combines with J gene TRBJ1-2; TCRdb's D call of TRBD1 is untestable without DNA. The CDR3 extends over 15 amino acids. Germline V gives CDR1 SGHVS, CDR2 FQNEAQ. This CDR3 reads CASTPREGFVSGYTF.

The chain joins TRBV5-1 to TRBJ2-3; TCRdb gives TRBD1 as the D gene, but with no DNA this cannot be confirmed. The CDR3 totals 14 residues. Germline V gene sequence: CDR1 SGHRS, CDR2 YFSETQ. CDR3: CASGVNRGQDTQYF. The full variable domain, with the rest looked up from reference TRBV5-1 and TRBJ2-3, is KAGVTQTPRYLIKTRGQQVTLSCSPISGHRSVSWYQQTPGQGLQFLFEYFSETQRNKGNFPGRFSGRQFSNSRSEMNVSTLELGDSALYLCASGVNRGQDTQYFGPGTRLTVL.

J is TRBJ2-2 and V is TRBV5-6. CDR1 and CDR2 from the germline V gene are SGHDT and YYEEEE. The CDR3 covers 15 residues. CDR3 sequence reads: CASSLQRVDTGELFF.

The chain carries TRBV7-2 and TRBJ1-1; TCRdb indicates TRBD1, and absent DNA this call remains unverified. CDR1 is SGHTA and CDR2 is FQGNSA in the germline V gene. The CDR3 is made up of 15 amino acids. The CDR3 loop is CASSTDGLGGTEAFF.

This sequence joins TRBV20-1 and TRBJ1-5. Germline values: CDR1 DFQATT, CDR2 SNEGSKA (reference sequence). The CDR3 consists of 13 residues. The chain's CDR3 is CSAGAGGLQPRHF.

J is TRBJ2-3 and V is TRBV20-1; the TCRdb D gene call, TRBD2, has no DNA to confirm it. Germline-derived CDR1 and CDR2 are DFQATT and SNEGSKA (reference sequence). The CDR3 covers 13 residues. CDR3 sequence reads: CSAIAGPGDTQYF.

The chain couples TRBV7-2 to TRBJ2-3; TCRdb selects TRBD2, and the lack of DNA leaves this call unchecked. The germline CDR1 and CDR2 sequences are SGHTA and FQGNSA. This CDR3 spans 15 amino acids. The CDR3 loop is CASSLKGGPTDTQYF. Using reference TRBV7-2 and TRBJ2-3 for the parts outside the CDR3, the full variable domain is GAGVSQSPSNKVTEKGKDVELRCDPISGHTALYWYRQSLGQGLEFLIYFQGNSAPDKSGLPSDRFSAERTGGSVSTLTIQRTQQEDSAVYLCASSLKGGPTDTQYFGPGTRLTVL.

The chain recombines TRBV6-2 or TRBV6-3 with TRBJ2-4; TCRdb designates TRBD2, a call that cannot be tested without DNA. The CDR3 length is 14 residues. Germline CDR1 MNHEY, CDR2 SVGEGT. Here the CDR3 reads CASSLDREENIQYF.

The rearrangement joins TRBV7-9 to TRBJ2-1; TCRdb calls TRBD1, which cannot be checked without DNA. The V gene's germline CDR1 is SEHNR and CDR2 FQNEAQ (reference sequence). The CDR3 extends over 11 amino acids. CDR3 protein: CASSFPLEQFF.

This chain links TRBV5-4 with TRBJ2-1; TCRdb reports TRBD2, a call that lacks DNA to check it against. The length of the CDR3 is 15 residues. Per germline, CDR1 SGHNT and CDR2 YYREEE (reference sequence). This CDR3 is CASRIAGSSYNEQFF. Based on the CDR3 plus reference TRBV5-4 and TRBJ2-1, the full variable domain is ETGVTQSPTHLIKTRGQQVTLRCSSQSGHNTVSWYQQALGQGPQFIFQYYREEENGRGNFPPRFSGLQFPNYSSELNVNALELDDSALYLCASRIAGSSYNEQFFGPGTRLTVL.

This chain connects TRBV29-1 to TRBJ2-5; TCRdb picks TRBD1, but there is no DNA to check that call. CDR3 length equals 11 residues. Germline V gene data show CDR1 as SQVTM and CDR2 as ANQGSEA. CDR3: CSVSSPETQYF.

The chain carries TRBV7-8 and TRBJ1-1; no DNA is available, so the TRBD1 call from TCRdb remains unchecked. CDR3 length equals 14 residues. Per the germline V gene, CDR1 is SGHVS and CDR2 is FQNEAQ. The CDR3 is CASSGQGAHTEAFF.